This record covers a single T cell receptor (beta chain). This clone occurred a few times. It has no known antigen specificity. No much larger clone exists at a distance of one base, and base qualities are not known. This sample includes further DNA sequences coding for the same CDR3. Libraries were prepared through the immunoSEQ multiplex PCR assay. The multiplex PCR relied on a mix of 60 forward primers for TCR Vbeta segments and 13 reverse primers for TCR Jbeta segments. The CDR3 region of rearranged TCR beta genes was amplified from genomic DNA by a multiplex PCR assay. Amplified TCR beta libraries were sequenced as 87-base-pair reads on the Illumina HiSeq System. Under the source paper's analysis protocol: In a later analysis, 80 million or so unique TCR beta chains were counted across the approximately 640 repertoires, and approximately 11 million of these chains were shared by at least two donors. To remove PCR and sequencing errors, raw reads were error-corrected and collapsed into unique sequences using a nearest-neighbor algorithm that merged closely related sequences. To assign V, D and J gene segments, CDR3 sequences were aligned to IMGT reference sequences. For a sequence to be retained, a match of at least six nucleotides was required to both a V gene segment and a J gene segment. Rearrangements were called productive when the CDR3 lacked stop codons and stayed in frame with V and J; all others were non-productive. Following IMGT convention, CDR3 was defined as the stretch from the second conserved V-encoded cysteine to the conserved J-encoded phenylalanine. In an earlier analysis of some 550 of the donors, sequences lacking an unambiguous match to a single V gene segment were excluded. In an earlier analysis of 587 of the donors, a V segment was called functional when productive rearrangements were above 56.7%, and segregating when the standard deviation between donors exceeded 5%. To diagnose cytomegalovirus status from the catalog of TCR beta chain sequences, a statistical classification framework was built. V and J gene assignment, in a later analysis, came from comparing TCR nucleotide sequences with IMGT/GENE-DB human TR gene sequences. In a later analysis, CDR3 sequences and most-parsimonious VDJ recombination scenarios were assigned using the TCRdist pipeline. In a later analysis, each TCR beta chain was defined by its CDR3 amino acid sequence together with its V-gene family, and reads without a unique V-gene family were excluded. To address suspected cross-contamination and a sequencing artifact, a later analysis removed a few hundred highly shared, low-generation-probability nucleotide sequences. In a later analysis, a clonal expansion index was calculated for each public chain from normalized within-repertoire ranks of inferred template counts. Generation probabilities in a later analysis came from a VDJ recombination model fitted to out-of-frame rearrangements, and those results were checked against IGoR. Hypergeometric tests were used in a later analysis to score TCR-TCR, TCR-HLA and TCR-CMV co-occurrence, with a repertoire-size bias correction applied to the TCR pairs. In a later analysis, false discovery rates were estimated by permuting HLA or CMV assignments 20 times. In a later analysis, co-occurring TCRs were grouped with DBSCAN, and TCRdist sequence similarity was added when clustering was performed within HLA-allele-positive subsets. Co-occurrence clustering excluded repertoires with fewer than 30,000 or more than 120,000 public chains, plus five with anomalous nucleotide sharing. The clones in this table, taken by TCRdb from immuneACCESS, are in-frame only. Not every clone is retained; where verified, under half of the shortfall comes from an unresolved V gene, and the cause of the rest is unknown. The DNA gave D and trimming, while V, J and clone size come from that table. This sample holds around 110,000 clones; approximately 70% were observed only once. 8% to 9.5% of the sample goes to the ten largest clones.

The data are from a study of cytomegalovirus exposure and HLA in healthy donors (dated by TCRdb to about 2017). In terms of the full investigation: An earlier analysis of some 500 of the donors reported approximately 300 Gb of sequence data and approximately 110 million unique TCR beta sequences from roughly 200 million T cells. HLA typing covered class I and class II loci at four-digit resolution. Genome-wide SNP genotypes for about three fifths of the roughly 700 donors were used in a later genetic analysis, which treated that subset as a discovery cohort. A later analysis re-analyzed previously published TCR beta repertoires from 660 or so donors and added high-resolution HLA genotyping to study TCR occurrence patterns. To predict cytomegalovirus infection status, the study brought together high-throughput TCR immunosequencing, statistical association of individual TCRs with disease status, and machine learning. Typing coverage differed by locus: A, B, C, DRB1 and DQB1 were typed in roughly 620-630 donors, DQA1 in approximately 520, DPA1 in around 600, and DPB1 in 472. Of the approximately 400 genotyped donors, 65% to 90% were placed in the genetic ancestry cluster associated with self-reported Caucasian donors. Donor age, sex, ethnicity and CMV serostatus were compiled alongside the repertoire data. In the later analysis, no new phenotypic data were used to find candidate immune exposures; instead, reliance was placed on TCR beta sequences and their occurrence across donors. Roughly 320 gigabases of sequencing data and about 92 million unique TCR sequences made up an early release that covered several hundred HLA-typed donors. The study aimed to test whether cataloging public T cell receptors could reveal signatures of past pathogen exposure. A separate validation cohort of about 110 different subjects was used in addition to the approximately 700-subject first cohort. The T cell repertoires of 550 to 850 subjects were profiled by immunosequencing and related to cytomegalovirus serostatus. Across some 400 genotyped donors of the cohort, an average of about 240,000 unique TCR beta nucleotide sequences per donor were sequenced, and approximately 19% of those sequences were non-productive. Four to six DR-DQ haplotypes were handled as single units for association and clustering, since linkage in the cohort was strong. Every discovery cohort repertoire had been produced on one sequencing platform. To decide whether each TCR beta V gene segment behaved as functional or pseudogenic, an earlier analysis of 587 of the donors relied on high-throughput TCR beta sequencing.

Study-wide conclusions, independent of this receptor: Only TCR beta chains were sequenced in this cohort, and the absence of alpha or paired-chain data limited detectable features. In a later analysis, HLA-associated TCR beta chains were found to be more clonally expanded and to have lower generation probabilities than equally common non-associated chains. Three of the identified cytomegalovirus-associated TCR beta chains were confirmed in vitro to be specific for cytomegalovirus antigens. Because the 87-base-pair reads could not distinguish some IMGT-functional V segments, including TRBV6-2 and TRBV6-3, those segments were excluded. A cluster of highly shared sequence variants was judged likely to represent a technical artifact of the sequencing pipeline. The authors suggested that the approach could potentially be extended to other disease states and immunological phenotypes. A later analysis found that TCR association rates varied across HLA loci, with DRB1 alleles showing the most associated TCRs and HLA-C alleles the fewest. The earlier analysis of nearly 600 of the donors excluded some 16 rarely observed V segments, including chromosome 9 orphons, because counts were too low. Correlated functional status among segregating V segments might be attributable to linkage disequilibrium, but an unknown experimental factor could not be ruled out. In a later genetic analysis, fewer N-insertions in productive TCRs were reported among donors in an Asian-associated ancestry cluster than the approximately 670-donor mean. When HLA alleles, especially DR and DQ, strongly co-occurred, TCR associations were difficult to assign to individual alleles. A further reported finding was that TCR beta sequences accurately predicted the HLA-A and HLA-B alleles for most subjects in the first cohort. At a false discovery rate of 0.05, a later analysis linked around 15,000 TCR beta sequences to specific HLA alleles. An earlier analysis of approximately 600 of the donors showed that most TCR beta V segments appeared in productive rearrangements either about 87% or about 30% of the time, which broadly matched IMGT annotations. In a later genetic analysis, a missense DCLRE1C variant was associated with V-gene and J-gene trimming of TCR beta chains, and the association was replicated in an independent cohort. Several of the top co-occurrence clusters appeared to be linked to parvovirus B19, influenza, CMV and Epstein-Barr virus, according to a later analysis. Most TCR sequences were seen in very few donors, while some public TCRs were found in many individuals. Because HLA typing was missing for some donors at each locus, association tests included only the typed subset. According to a later analysis, most CMV-associated TCR beta chains appeared to be HLA-restricted, and the HLA associations seemed to be driven largely by CMV exposure. A total of around 150 TCR beta chains were listed by the study as associated with cytomegalovirus. CMV serostatus was the only immune exposure information available for the cohort. Roughly uniform sequencing depth across donors was assumed in presence/absence analyses, although this assumption may not hold. Cytomegalovirus status was reported to be diagnosed by the classifier with high specificity and sensitivity in both the original and validation cohorts.

In total, about 650 healthy bone marrow donors made up the cohort. Cohort members were all nominally healthy when sampled, although unrecorded immune exposures were likely present. The donor tested CMV seropositive and was one of the 289 seropositive cohort members. A peripheral blood sample was provided by each donor, and peripheral blood mononuclear cells were used for TCR beta sequencing. The Qiagen DNeasy Blood Extraction Kit was used to extract genomic DNA from the blood cell samples. CDR1 and CDR2 are drawn from the germline V gene: MNHEY, SVGAGI. Unmatched junction bases come to 4, with V trimmed by 6 bases and J by 3 bases. There are 13 amino acids in the CDR3, from cysteine to phenylalanine inclusive. The entry retains the CDR3 DNA only, 39 bases that are in frame from base 1.

The chain uses TRBV6-5 and TRBJ2-7; TRBD2 agrees with 8 junctional bases. Material for sequencing was PBMCs. The sequence derives from a woman between 35 and 50 years old in good health and CMV-seropositive. Here is the DNA: TGTGCCAGCAGGCAGCGGGAGAGCTACGAGCAGTACTTC. Its translation reads: CASRQRESYEQYF.